This TCR beta chain was observed in a study of cytomegalovirus exposure and HLA in healthy donors. Study as a whole: The use of the same platform for the approximately 130 validation repertoires and the 666 first-cohort repertoires was reported by a later analysis.

Remarks on this clone: The antigen is not known.

Overall study results and limits: While the bulk of TCR sequences proved rare, some public TCRs turned up in many donors. The tendency of first-cohort TCR clusters to co-occur in the 90 to 150 validation repertoires was the finding of a later analysis.

Produced via immunoSEQ multiplex PCR; TCRdb's table is partial and in-frame only. Found here are 220,000 or so clones, roughly 83% of them singletons; the top ten hold 4.5% to 6%. Deletions cut 4 bases from V and 9 bases from J, with 19 bases between. This CDR3 contains 15 residues. The germline V gene has CDR1 MNHEY and CDR2 SVGAGI. The source material was PBMCs. The chain has TRBV6-5 and TRBJ2-1, with D hard to call. The origin of this receptor is a woman between 18 and 30 years old in good health and CMV-seronegative. CDR3 nucleotides: TGTGCCAGCAGTTGGGCCACCGTACGGGTGAGTGAGCAGTTCTTC. Its protein is CASSWATVRVSEQFF.